These 21 T cell receptor beta chains originate from one sample sequenced in a study of tumor-infiltrating lymphocytes in primary liver carcinoma. The investigators made TCR beta cDNA from approximately 500 ng total RNA, using a constant-region primer. Three nested multiplex PCR rounds, a slightly modified ARM-PCR, produced the libraries for TCR beta. The first two PCR rounds, nine to ten cycles each, used TRBV1-TRBV30 forward primers and a C-beta reverse primer. MiXCR, run by TCRdb on the multiplex PCR reads, gives a single entry per CDR3 protein. The sample has tens of thousands of distinct CDR3 sequences; more than 65% are singletons. Unsorted bulk tissue of about 20-31 mg yielded co-extracted RNA and DNA. The sequenced sample consisted of liver tumor tissue from sampling region 1. Subset meaning: tumor region T1, superior pole. Every receptor here comes from a man between 35 and 55 years old with primary liver carcinoma and hepatitis B virus infection.

This clonotype occurred a few times. The CDR3 reads CSARDSGTGDEQYF. As DNA, the CDR3 is TGCAGTGCTAGAGATTCCGGGACAGGGGATGAGCAGTACTTC. The genes are TRBV20-1 and TRBJ2-7, with 10 positions matching TRBD1. V was pared by 0 bases and J by 7 bases, with 6 bases of the junction left unmatched. This CDR3 contains 14 residues. Germline V gives CDR1 DFQATT, CDR2 SNEGSKA (reference sequence).

With regard to this clonotype: At one boundary the junction diverges from the germline segment, which might be a read error. In DNA, the CDR3 is TGTGCCAGCGCAACAGGGTATAGAACAAACACGCGGTATTTT. This encodes CASATGYRTNTRYF. The chain is built from TRBV6-1 and TRBJ2-3; TRBD1 is a possible D gene (6 bases). Germline assignment: CDR1 MNHNS and CDR2 SASEGT. The CDR3 is 14 residues long.

Comment on this clonotype: The junction departs from germline at one end; a sequencing error may be responsible. The chain couples TRBV10-2 to TRBJ2-5, with TRBD2 matching over 9 bases. Germline V CDR1 and CDR2: WSHSY, SAAADI. The CDR3 spans 15 residues. CDR3 protein: CANSESAGGGETQYF. As DNA, the CDR3 is TGCGCCAACAGTGAGTCGGCGGGAGGGGGTGAGACTCAGTACTTC.

This clonotype turned up a few times. The rearrangement joins TRBV2 to TRBJ2-3; a possible D gene is TRBD1 (6 bases). This CDR3 region has 14 residues. The V gene's germline CDR1 is SNHLY and CDR2 FYNNEI. Trimming left V 6 bases short and J 1 base short, with 11 bases between. Written as DNA, the CDR3 is TGTGCCAGCAGATCGACAGGCGGCACAGATACGCAGTATTTT. Its protein product is CASRSTGGTDTQYF.

Comments on this clonotype: This sequence may be a read error, since a much larger clone differs from it by one base. V gene TRBV7-9 combines with J gene TRBJ2-7; the D is unclear. Trimming cost V 6 bases and J 3 bases, with 12 bases left between them. The CDR3 is made up of 13 amino acids. Germline CDR1 and CDR2: SEHNR and FQNEAQ (reference sequence). CDR3 sequence reads: CASSLSTVYEQYF. The CDR3 DNA follows: TGTGCCAGCAGTTTATCTACGGTCTACGAGCAGTACTTC.

This clonotype was counted at least ten times. V is TRBV5-1 and J is TRBJ1-2, with no clear D. Germline CDR1 reads SGHRS; CDR2 reads YFSETQ. With 2 bases removed from V and 8 bases from J, the gap between germline ends came to 16 bases. The CDR3 extends over 14 amino acids. CDR3 coding DNA: TGCGCCAGCAGCTTTGAAGGCGGACCTATAGGCTACACCTTC. It codes for CASSFEGGPIGYTF. Filled out from reference TRBV5-1 and TRBJ1-2, the complete variable domain reads KAGVTQTPRYLIKTRGQQVTLSCSPISGHRSVSWYQQTPGQGLQFLFEYFSETQRNKGNFPGRFSGRQFSNSRSEMNVSTLELGDSALYLCASSFEGGPIGYTFGSGTRLTVV.

With regard to this clonotype: At one end, the junction sequence differs from germline, possibly due to a read error. This chain uses TRBV12-3 or TRBV12-4 with TRBJ2-7, with D possibly being TRBD1 (5 bases). The CDR3 sequence is 13 residues long. CDR3 residues: CVSFVGSGYGQYF. DNA for the CDR3: TGTGTCAGTTTTGTAGGGTCAGGGTACGGGCAGTACTTC.

By share of the sample, this clonotype is medium-sized (0.01 to 0.1%). J is TRBJ1-2 and V is TRBV11-2; D not certain. Germline V lookup: CDR1 SGHAT, CDR2 FQNNGV. With 0 bases removed from V and 3 bases from J, the gap between germline ends came to 11 bases. This CDR3 region has 15 residues. In DNA, the CDR3 is TGTGCCAGCAGCTTAGATATATCCAGTCACTATGGCTACACCTTC. Residues: CASSLDISSHYGYTF. The full variable domain, completed using reference TRBV11-2 and TRBJ1-2, is EAGVAQSPRYKIIEKRQSVAFWCNPISGHATLYWYQQILGQGPKLLIQFQNNGVVDDSQLPKDRFSAERLKGVDSTLKIQPAKLEDSAVYLCASSLDISSHYGYTFGSGTRLTVV.

V is TRBV12-3 or TRBV12-4 and J is TRBJ2-1, with 8 nucleotides matching TRBD2. This CDR3 comprises 14 residues. In DNA form, the CDR3 reads TGTGCTATCATTGGACTAGCAGGGCTTGGTGAGCAGTTCTTC. It specifies CAIIGLAGLGEQFF.

Regarding this clonotype: Lacking the conserved final phenylalanine or tryptophan, this CDR3 likely reflects a read error. This rearrangement joins TRBV28 to TRBJ2-6; D uncertain. The CDR3 is 15 residues long. The germline V gene has CDR1 MDHEN and CDR2 SYDVKM. The germline V and J ends were trimmed by 3 bases and 0 bases, with 6 bases remaining between them. The DNA of the CDR3 is TGTGCCAGCAGTTTGGGTGGCTCTGGGGCCAACGTCCTGACTTTA. Its translation: CASSLGGSGANVLTL.

This rearrangement joins TRBV18 to TRBJ1-1; TRBD1 matches at 7 bases. The CDR3 loop spans 15 amino acids. Germline loops: CDR1 KGHSH, CDR2 LQKENI. Trimming cost V 2 bases and J 0 bases; bases outside gene matches: 3. The CDR3 DNA reads as TGTGCCAGCTCACCAAGACAGGGCGTGAACACTGAAGCTTTCTTT. This gives the protein CASSPRQGVNTEAFF.

Comment on this clonotype: One end of the junction does not line up with germline, which may come from a read error. The chain links TRBV6-1 to TRBJ2-3, with TRBD2 matching over 8 bases. CDR3 length: 18 residues. Germline V gene data show CDR1 as MNHNS and CDR2 as SASEGT. The CDR3 region has the DNA TGCGCCAGCAGTGTACCAGCTAGCGGGCCGTATAGGACAGATACGCAGTATTTT. Encoded protein: CASSVPASGPYRTDTQYF.

For this clonotype: Germline and junction disagree at one end, which may indicate a read error. The V gene is TRBV11-2, the J gene TRBJ1-2; unclear D gene. CDR3 length equals 13 residues. Germline V gives CDR1 SGHAT, CDR2 FQNNGV. CDR3: CASTLDINCGYTF. The CDR3 bases are TGTGCCAGCACCTTAGACATTAACTGTGGCTACACCTTC.

Note on this clonotype: Germline is not matched at one junction end, which may reflect a read error. This chain links TRBV4-1 with TRBJ2-7, with D perhaps matching TRBD2 (5 bases). Germline CDR1 reads MGHRA; CDR2 reads YSYEKL. This CDR3 is 15 amino acids long. This chain's CDR3 is CASSLPGKEEYEQYF. Here the CDR3 DNA reads TGTGCCAGCAGCCTCCCGGGCAAGGAGGAGTACGAGCAGTACTTC.

The rearrangement links TRBV11-2 to TRBJ2-7; a weak D match, TRBD2 (6 bases). The germline V and J ends were trimmed by 8 bases and 9 bases, with 17 bases remaining between them. CDR1 and CDR2 (germline): SGHAT, FQNNGV. The CDR3 extends over 12 amino acids. CDR3 sequence: CASLSELASQYF. Here the CDR3 DNA reads TGTGCCAGCTTAAGTGAGCTAGCGTCGCAGTACTTC.

Note on this clonotype: Germline is not matched at one junction end, which may reflect a read error. V and J are TRBV5-1 and TRBJ2-1, with 11 positions matching TRBD1. The CDR3 is made up of 15 amino acids. Germline V CDR1 and CDR2: SGHRS, YFSETQ. The CDR3 nucleotides read TGCGCCAGCAGGATAGGACAGGGGGCCCAGGATGAGCAGTCCTTC. Residues: CASRIGQGAQDEQSF.

Ten or more counts support this clonotype. The chain carries TRBV12-3 or TRBV12-4 and TRBJ2-3; D call uncertain. Trimming took off 3 bases at V and 2 bases at J, with 6 bases between the two ends. The CDR3 is made up of 13 amino acids. As DNA, the CDR3 is TGTGCCAGCAGTTTCGAATACACAGATACGCAGTATTTT. As protein: CASSFEYTDTQYF.

This clonotype came up once. The junction differs from germline at one of its ends, possibly a read error. V gene TRBV10-3 combines with J gene TRBJ1-2; a possible D gene is TRBD1 (5 bases). The CDR3 loop spans 14 amino acids. The germline CDR1 and CDR2 sequences are ENHRY and SYGVKD. The CDR3 nucleotides are TGTGCCATCAGTGAGATGTCAAGGGGCTTTGGCTACGCCTTC. This codes for CAISEMSRGFGYAF.

This rearrangement joins TRBV2 to TRBJ2-5, with D tentatively TRBD2 (6 bases). The CDR3 is 14 residues long. Germline V gene data show CDR1 as SNHLY and CDR2 as FYNNEI. V dropped 4 bases and J dropped 5 bases, with 14 bases sitting between them. The CDR3 spells CASSGGVLGETQYF. The CDR3 DNA follows: TGTGCCAGCAGTGGGGGGGTCCTCGGGGAGACCCAGTACTTC. The whole variable domain, filled in from reference TRBV2 and TRBJ2-5, reads EPEVTQTPSHQVTQMGQEVILRCVPISNHLYFYWYRQILGQKVEFLVSFYNNEISEKSEIFDDQFSVERPDGSNFTLKIRSTKLEDSAMYFCASSGGVLGETQYFGPGTRLLVL.

This clonotype has a count of ten or more. The genes are TRBV6-1 and TRBJ2-2, with 10 bases lining up with TRBD2. The CDR3 loop spans 17 amino acids. J gave up 5 bases and V 0 bases, and 6 bases lay outside the gene matches. Germline assignment: CDR1 MNHNS and CDR2 SASEGT. The CDR3: CASSEAGAGGRTGELFF. CDR3 nucleotide sequence: TGTGCCAGCAGTGAAGCCGGAGCGGGGGGGAGAACCGGGGAGCTGTTTTTT.

Notes on this clonotype: The missing conserved phenylalanine or tryptophan at the end of this CDR3 makes a read error likely. This chain uses TRBV29-1 with TRBJ2-3, with D unclear. Trimming removed 6 bases from V and 5 bases from J, with 6 bases in between. The CDR3 is 10 residues long. The germline gives CDR1 SQVTM, CDR2 ANQGSEA. CDR3 bases: TGCAGCGTCGACGAAGATACGCAGTATCTT. As protein: CSVDEDTQYL.